The T cell receptor beta chain under discussion was sequenced for a study of cytomegalovirus exposure and HLA in healthy donors. Findings of the study overall: A later analysis reportedly found that, within productive TCRs, an Asian-associated ancestry cluster had fewer N-insertions than the mean observed across the 666 donors. One variant, a missense change in DCLRE1C, was linked in a later analysis to TCR beta V- and J-gene trimming.

In the PCR, 60 Vbeta and 13 Jbeta primers were used. The assay was immunoSEQ multiplex PCR, and TCRdb's table has in-frame clones only and misses some. The table shows around 60,000 clones, with about 72% occurring only once. This clone has only a few counts. Its matching antigen is unknown. J lost 1 base, V lost 4 bases, and 3 bases had no gene match. Germline V CDR1 and CDR2: SGHRS, YFSETQ. CDR3 length equals 14 residues. This clonotype was sampled from a man in his fifties or sixties in good health and CMV-seropositive. The V and J genes are TRBV5-1 and TRBJ1-2, with 8 bases lining up with TRBD1. Material: PBMCs. The CDR3 sequence is CASSRGQDNYGYTF. The CDR3 nucleotides read TGCGCCAGCAGCCGGGGACAGGATAACTATGGCTACACCTTC.